This is a list of T cell receptor beta chains from one sample in a study of blood T cell repertoires in COVID-19. Some clones are missing from TCRdb's copy, which holds only in-frame ones; the method was immunoSEQ multiplex PCR. The data show about 86,000 clones, with almost 85% seen just once and about 1.2% held by the top ten. Material: peripheral blood. The receptors stem from a woman of 80 years or more with acute or convalescent COVID-19. Each CDR3 is given with its conserved first and last residue. A D gene is named only where the DNA matches it firmly. Size tells how often a clone was seen (once, few, many) or the class of an expanded clone, and some rows leave it out.

clone size,V gene,J gene,D gene,CDR3 protein,CDR3 DNA
.,TRBV9,TRBJ2-2,.,CASSATGLRTGELFF,TGTGCCAGCAGCGCCACAGGGTTACGGACCGGGGAGCTGTTTTTT
.,TRBV7-8,TRBJ2-7,.,CASSPREGYEQYF,TGTGCCAGCAGCCCAAGAGAGGGCTACGAGCAGTACTTC
once,TRBV12-3/TRBV12-4,TRBJ2-1,TRBD2,CASGTSGSNEQFF,TGTGCCAGCGGCACTAGCGGGAGTAATGAGCAGTTCTTC
.,TRBV12-3/TRBV12-4,TRBJ2-1,.,CASSPPRDNEQFF,TGTGCCAGCAGTCCGCCTCGAGACAATGAGCAGTTCTTC
once,TRBV2,TRBJ1-2,.,CASNMDRQNYGYTF,TGTGCCAGCAATATGGACAGACAAAACTATGGCTACACCTTC
.,TRBV24-1,TRBJ2-7,.,CAIQDGSYEQYF,TGTGCCATCCAGGACGGGAGCTACGAGCAGTACTTC
.,TRBV12-3/TRBV12-4,TRBJ2-3,.,CASSSGTDTQYF,TGTGCCAGCAGTTCGGGCACAGATACGCAGTATTTT
.,TRBV7-9,TRBJ2-1,TRBD2,CASSLQRGGGYNEQFF,TGTGCCAGCAGCCTCCAGCGGGGGGGTGGCTACAATGAGCAGTTCTTC
.,TRBV19,TRBJ1-5,.,CASTAGGNQPQHF,TGTGCCAGTACCGCGGGGGGCAATCAGCCCCAGCATTTT
.,TRBV12-3/TRBV12-4,TRBJ1-1,.,CASSFGMNTEAFF,TGTGCCAGCAGTTTCGGGATGAACACTGAAGCTTTCTTT
.,TRBV14,TRBJ2-1,.,CASRPTDSSYNEQFF,TGTGCCAGCAGGCCGACAGATAGCTCCTACAATGAGCAGTTCTTC
.,TRBV11-1,TRBJ2-2,TRBD1,CASRRTGANTGELFF,TGTGCCAGCAGGCGGACAGGGGCGAACACCGGGGAGCTGTTTTTT
.,TRBV27,TRBJ1-5,TRBD1,CASRPGTGGFNQPQHF,TGTGCCAGCAGACCCGGGACAGGGGGCTTTAATCAGCCCCAGCATTTT
.,TRBV7-9,TRBJ2-3,.,CASSLAGGLDTQYF,TGTGCCAGCAGCTTAGCAGGGGGTTTGGATACGCAGTATTTT
few,TRBV27,TRBJ2-7,.,CASSLSQGYEQYF,TGTGCCAGCAGTTTAAGTCAGGGCTACGAGCAGTACTTC
.,TRBV2,TRBJ2-7,.,CASRGQGAGEQYF,TGTGCCAGCAGAGGACAGGGAGCGGGGGAGCAGTACTTC
.,TRBV7-8,TRBJ2-5,TRBD2,CASSAGLAGRQETQYF,TGTGCCAGCAGCGCCGGACTAGCGGGAAGACAAGAGACCCAGTACTTC
.,TRBV6-1,TRBJ1-1,.,CASSELRVEAFF,TGTGCCAGCAGTGAGCTTCGGGTCGAAGCTTTCTTT
.,TRBV5-1,TRBJ1-1,TRBD1,CASSPGTANTEAFF,TGCGCCAGCAGCCCCGGGACAGCGAACACTGAAGCTTTCTTT
once,TRBV3-1/TRBV3-2,TRBJ2-3,.,CASSQEALAADTQYF,TGTGCCAGCAGCCAAGAGGCACTAGCCGCAGATACGCAGTATTTT
.,TRBV5-6,TRBJ1-6,.,CASSLGMSSYNSPLHF,TGTGCCAGCAGCTTGGGTATGAGCTCCTATAATTCACCCCTCCACTTT
.,TRBV20-1,TRBJ1-1,TRBD1,CSASSTGLNTEAFF,TGCAGTGCTAGTTCGACAGGGTTGAACACTGAAGCTTTCTTT
.,TRBV19,TRBJ2-1,TRBD2,CASKRTSGMDEQFF,TGTGCCAGTAAAAGGACTAGCGGGATGGATGAGCAGTTCTTC
once,TRBV5-1,TRBJ2-2,.,CASSLGQLNTGELFF,TGCGCCAGCAGCTTGGGACAGCTGAACACCGGGGAGCTGTTTTTT
once,TRBV6-6,TRBJ2-2,TRBD1,CASSLFLQGARAGELFF,TGTGCCAGCAGTCTTTTCCTCCAGGGGGCAAGGGCCGGGGAGCTGTTTTTT
few,TRBV6-5,TRBJ1-4,TRBD1,CASRGQTNEKLFF,TGTGCCAGCAGGGGACAGACAAATGAAAAACTGTTTTTT
.,TRBV28,TRBJ1-5,.,CASRLDRYGPQHF,TGTGCCAGCAGACTTGACAGGTACGGGCCCCAGCATTTT
few,TRBV19,TRBJ2-2,.,CASSIAADTGELFF,TGTGCCAGTAGTATAGCAGCGGACACCGGGGAGCTGTTTTTT
.,TRBV5-8,TRBJ2-3,TRBD2,CASTPGGFFTDTQYF,TGTGCCAGCACCCCCGGGGGGTTTTTCACAGATACGCAGTATTTT
.,TRBV4-1,TRBJ2-1,.,CASTHGNEQFF,TGCGCCAGCACCCACGGGAATGAGCAGTTCTTC
.,TRBV5-1,TRBJ2-7,.,CASSLRRASDIFDEQYF,TGCGCCAGCAGCTTGAGGAGGGCCTCTGACATATTTGACGAGCAGTACTTC
.,TRBV11-3,TRBJ1-4,.,CASSPGLGSTNEKLFF,TGTGCCAGCAGCCCCGGCCTCGGGTCAACTAATGAAAAACTGTTTTTT
.,TRBV6-5,TRBJ1-1,.,CASSYFGLVGTEAFF,TGTGCCAGCAGTTACTTCGGACTTGTAGGTACTGAAGCTTTCTTT
.,TRBV6-6,TRBJ1-5,TRBD1,CASSPGTGSGSNQPQHF,TGTGCCAGCAGTCCCGGGACAGGGAGCGGTAGCAATCAGCCCCAGCATTTT
.,TRBV7-8,TRBJ1-2,TRBD1,CASSPQGASGGGYTF,TGTGCCAGCAGCCCACAGGGGGCATCCGGTGGTGGCTACACCTTC
.,TRBV2,TRBJ1-4,.,CASRETERKLFF,TGTGCCAGCAGGGAGACAGAAAGAAAACTGTTTTTT
.,TRBV7-9,TRBJ2-1,.,CASSFSEQFF,TGTGCCAGCAGCTTTAGTGAGCAGTTCTTC
.,TRBV18,TRBJ1-5,.,CASSPLGVSNQPQHF,TGTGCCAGCTCACCTCTGGGCGTTAGCAATCAGCCCCAGCATTTT
.,TRBV10-3,TRBJ2-7,.,CAISESLFPGREQYF,TGTGCCATCAGTGAGTCCCTTTTTCCGGGGAGAGAGCAGTACTTC
.,TRBV15,TRBJ1-1,.,CATSRPGVNTEAFF,TGTGCCACCAGCAGACCCGGGGTGAACACTGAAGCTTTCTTT
.,TRBV2,TRBJ1-5,.,CASGGGFGQPQHF,TGTGCCAGCGGGGGGGGATTTGGGCAGCCCCAGCATTTT
.,TRBV28,TRBJ2-7,.,CASSNPGRLYEQYF,TGTGCCAGCAGTAACCCGGGGAGGCTCTACGAGCAGTACTTC
.,TRBV6-5,TRBJ1-6,TRBD1,CASSYGTAHNSPLHF,TGTGCCAGCAGTTACGGGACAGCGCATAATTCACCCCTCCACTTT
.,TRBV19,TRBJ1-1,.,CASSMSRQAPLAFF,TGTGCCAGTAGTATGAGTCGACAGGCCCCATTAGCTTTCTTT
.,TRBV2,TRBJ2-6,TRBD1,CASSERTGSGANVLTF,TGTGCCAGCAGTGAGCGGACAGGGTCTGGGGCCAACGTCCTGACTTTC
.,TRBV5-1,TRBJ2-2,.,CASSKQGGNTGELFF,TGCGCCAGCAGCAAGCAGGGAGGGAACACCGGGGAGCTGTTTTTT
few,TRBV7-2,TRBJ1-2,.,CASSPLGGANYGYTF,TGTGCCAGCAGCCCCCTGGGGGGAGCTAACTATGGCTACACCTTC
.,TRBV29-1,TRBJ2-1,TRBD1,CSVEWDRTNEQFF,TGCAGCGTTGAGTGGGACAGGACTAATGAGCAGTTCTTC
.,TRBV5-1,TRBJ2-1,TRBD2,CASRATSGLYNEQFF,TGCGCCAGCAGGGCGACTAGCGGGCTCTACAATGAGCAGTTCTTC
.,TRBV10-1,TRBJ2-3,TRBD2,CASSGPGTSSWDTQYF,TGCGCCAGCAGTGGTCCCGGGACTAGTTCTTGGGATACGCAGTATTTT
.,TRBV3-1/TRBV3-2,TRBJ2-5,.,CASSPRGQETQYF,TGTGCCAGCAGTCCCCGAGGGCAAGAGACCCAGTACTTC
.,TRBV6-4,TRBJ1-1,.,CASSDGGRGVTEAFF,TGTGCCAGCAGTGACGGTGGCAGGGGCGTCACTGAAGCTTTCTTT